The sequence of this TCR beta chain was determined in a study of OX40 agonist ivuxolimab in advanced cancers. For the study at large: Each dose-escalation patient presented with hepatocellular carcinoma, melanoma, renal cell or head and neck cancer.

The CDR3 consists of 11 residues. V gave up 7 bases and J gave up 5 bases, with 8 bases separating them. CDR1 SGHDN and CDR2 FVKESK come from the germline V gene. Assay used: immunoSEQ multiplex PCR; TCRdb lists only in-frame clones, some missing. The sample has 85,000 to 130,000 clones, approximately 90% seen once. This clone occurred a few times. The genes are TRBV14 and TRBJ1-1; weak D call: TRBD1 (6 bases). The sample was CD4+ or CD8+ T cells sorted from blood, taken in a trial of the OX40 agonist ivuxolimab. The clonotype was recovered from an adult with an advanced solid tumor such as melanoma, head and neck, liver or kidney cancer. The CDR3 spells CASIGTTEAFF. The CDR3 nucleotides read TGTGCCAGCATTGGGACAACTGAAGCTTTCTTT. Drawing the rest from reference TRBV14 and TRBJ1-1, the complete variable domain is EAGVTQFPSHSVIEKGQTVTLRCDPISGHDNLYWYRRVMGKEIKFLLHFVKESKQDESGMPNNRFLAERTGGTYSTLKVQPAELEDSGVYFCASIGTTEAFFGQGTRLTVV.